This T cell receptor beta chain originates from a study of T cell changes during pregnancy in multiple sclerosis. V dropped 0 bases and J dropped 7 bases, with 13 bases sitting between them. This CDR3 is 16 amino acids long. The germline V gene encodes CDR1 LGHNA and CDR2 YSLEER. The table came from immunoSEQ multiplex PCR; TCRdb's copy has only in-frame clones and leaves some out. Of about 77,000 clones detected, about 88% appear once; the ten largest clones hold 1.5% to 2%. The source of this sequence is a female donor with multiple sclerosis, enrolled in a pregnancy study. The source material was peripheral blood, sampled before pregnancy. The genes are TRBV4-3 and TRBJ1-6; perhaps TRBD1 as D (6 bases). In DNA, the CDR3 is TGCGCCAGCAGCCAAGATCTGCAGGGGAAGAATTCACCCCTCCACTTT. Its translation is CASSQDLQGKNSPLHF.